The 27 T cell receptor beta chains in this list originate from one sample, sequenced in a study of blood T cell repertoires in COVID-19 (TCRdb year 2020). Libraries were built with the immunoSEQ multiplex PCR assay. As stored in TCRdb, this immuneACCESS dataset retains in-frame rearrangements with V and J assigned. A fraction of the clones does not appear; measured against another copy, unresolved V genes explain less than half of the discrepancy, and the remainder lacks a known reason. The sample data list some 56,000 clones, and 73% of these were observed just once. The ten most abundant clones make up more than 15% of the sample. Sequenced: peripheral blood. These TCRs come from a woman aged 45-65 years with active or convalescent COVID-19.

The rearrangement links TRBV24-1 to TRBJ1-2; the match to TRBD1 covers 8 bases. The CDR3 sequence is 14 residues long. The germline CDR1 and CDR2 sequences are KGHDR and SFDVKD. After removal of 6 bases from V and 7 bases from J, the junction contained 9 bases not matched to a gene. Written as DNA, the CDR3 is TGTGCCACCAGTATTTCGACAGGGGCGGGTGGCTACACCTTC. This codes for CATSISTGAGGYTF.

This clone showed up just a few times. The chain couples TRBV2 to TRBJ2-5, with 13 nucleotides matching TRBD2. V lost 6 bases to trimming and J lost 4 bases; unmatched junction nucleotides: 5. This CDR3 comprises 15 residues. The germline CDR1 and CDR2 sequences are SNHLY and FYNNEI. CDR3 nucleotides: TGTGCCAGCAGGGGACTAGCGGGACGGAGAGAGACCCAGTACTTC. Translating it yields CASRGLAGRRETQYF.

CDR3 DNA: TGTGCCAGTAGCCCCTTGGCTAGCGGAGCCTACGAGCAGTACTTC. Protein sequence: CASSPLASGAYEQYF. The rearrangement joins TRBV19 to TRBJ2-7, with TRBD2 matching over 7 bases. Germline V CDR1 and CDR2: LNHDA, SQIVND (reference sequence). V was pared by 6 bases and J by 2 bases, with 10 bases of the junction left unmatched. This CDR3 has 15 residues.

This rearrangement joins TRBV28 to TRBJ1-4, with 7 bases identical to TRBD1. Trimming cost V 6 bases and J 0 bases; bases outside gene matches: 7. CDR3 length: 16 amino acids. Germline CDR1 MDHEN, CDR2 SYDVKM. The DNA for the CDR3 is TGTGCCAGCAGCCCCGGGACAGTTGCAACTAATGAAAAACTGTTTTTT. Translation gives CASSPGTVATNEKLFF.

V usage is TRBV5-1 and J usage is TRBJ2-1; 8 bases are shared with TRBD2. With V trimmed by 4 bases and J by 7 bases, 13 bases remained unmatched. Germline CDR1 and CDR2: SGHRS and YFSETQ. This CDR3 is built from 16 residues. The CDR3 DNA is TGCGCCAGCAGCCCGGGGGGAGCGGGAGTATATAATGAGCAGTTCTTC. Encoded protein: CASSPGGAGVYNEQFF.

This sequence joins TRBV25-1 and TRBJ1-2, with 7 bases matching TRBD1. Looked up from germline, CDR1 is MGHDK and CDR2 is SYGVNS. This CDR3 spans 13 amino acids. The trim removed 6 bases at V and 3 bases at J, leaving 4 bases unmatched. The CDR3 DNA is TGTGCCAGCAGCGTTGGGACAGACTATGGCTACACCTTC. This encodes CASSVGTDYGYTF.

In DNA form, the CDR3 reads TGTGCCAGCAGTCCAGGGGGCTCCTACGAGCAGTACTTC. The encoded protein is CASSPGGSYEQYF. V and J are TRBV27 and TRBJ2-7; 7 positions match TRBD1. With 5 bases clipped from V and 0 bases from J, the junction kept 1 base outside the gene matches. The length of the CDR3 is 13 residues. Germline V gene lookup returns CDR1 MNHEY and CDR2 SMNVEV (reference sequence).

The chain recombines TRBV2 with TRBJ2-5, with D hard to call. The CDR3 loop spans 11 amino acids. CDR1 and CDR2 (germline): SNHLY, FYNNEI. Trimming stripped 8 bases from V and 1 base from J, with 5 bases between. In DNA, the CDR3 is TGTGCCAGCGGAGCCCAAGAGACCCAGTACTTC. Translated: CASGAQETQYF.

On this clone itself: The sample carries other DNA sequences with the same CDR3. The chain is built from TRBV12-3 or TRBV12-4 and TRBJ2-1; D perhaps matches TRBD1 (6 bases). This CDR3 has 13 amino acids. V was cut by 6 bases and J by 3 bases, with 9 bases left in between. This CDR3 reads CASSLDSYNEQFF. CDR3 nucleotides: TGTGCCAGCAGCCTGGACAGCTACAATGAGCAGTTCTTC.

The V and J genes are TRBV19 and TRBJ2-7, with D maybe TRBD2 (6 bases). The CDR3 consists of 12 residues. In germline, CDR1 is LNHDA, CDR2 SQIVND (reference sequence). The V end was cut by 11 bases, the J end by 4 bases, with 15 bases between. CDR3 amino acids: CAAGGQLYEQYF. CDR3 nucleotides: TGTGCCGCCGGGGGTCAACTTTACGAGCAGTACTTC. Full variable domain (rest looked up from reference TRBV19 and TRBJ2-7): DGGITQSPKYLFRKEGQNVTLSCEQNLNHDAMYWYRQDPGQGLRLIYYSQIVNDFQKGDIAEGYSVSREKKESFPLTVTSAQKNPTAFYLCAAGGQLYEQYFGPGTRLTVT.

The chain joins TRBV19 to TRBJ2-1, with 8 bases matching TRBD2. Trimming cost V 11 bases and J 9 bases; bases outside gene matches: 18. The CDR3 is made up of 15 amino acids. CDR1 is LNHDA, CDR2 SQIVND, per germline (reference sequence). The CDR3 protein is CAAQSGTSLNPEQFF. For the CDR3, the DNA is TGTGCCGCACAAAGTGGGACTAGTTTAAACCCTGAGCAGTTCTTC.

The rearrangement uses TRBV5-1 and TRBJ1-6, with no clear D. Germline V gene data show CDR1 as SGHRS and CDR2 as YFSETQ. This CDR3 has 15 amino acids. The V and J ends lost 2 bases and 7 bases respectively, with 13 bases between them. The CDR3 is CASSLLDGGNSPLHF. The CDR3 nucleotides read TGCGCCAGCAGCTTACTAGACGGTGGAAATTCACCCCTCCACTTT.

The table lists this clone with a few counts. V usage is TRBV24-1 and J usage is TRBJ2-1, with D perhaps matching TRBD2 (6 bases). The CDR3 consists of 14 residues. The germline CDR1 and CDR2 sequences are KGHDR and SFDVKD. Trimming took 3 bases from V and 3 from J, leaving 8 bases between them. Here the CDR3 reads CATSDPGLYNEQFF. The CDR3 coding sequence is TGTGCCACCAGTGATCCGGGACTCTACAATGAGCAGTTCTTC.

The chain links TRBV6-1 to TRBJ1-3, with a possible D match to TRBD1 (6 bases). CDR1 is MNHNS and CDR2 is SASEGT in the germline V gene. Trimming shortened V by 0 bases and J by 7 bases, and 13 bases separated the two germline ends. This CDR3 is 15 amino acids long. The CDR3 sequence is CASSEAGGGRNTIYF. For the CDR3, the DNA is TGTGCCAGCAGTGAAGCGGGGGGGGGCCGGAACACCATATATTTT.

This chain uses TRBV5-1 with TRBJ2-7; 9 bases align to TRBD2. This CDR3 comprises 14 residues. The junction had 7 bases not matched to a gene; V was cut back by 4 bases and J by 5 bases. Germline CDR1 reads SGHRS; CDR2 reads YFSETQ. The CDR3 sequence is CASSPGLASNEQYF. The CDR3 coding sequence is TGCGCCAGCAGCCCTGGACTAGCGTCCAACGAGCAGTACTTC.

The J gene is TRBJ2-7, the V gene TRBV5-5, with 9 bases identical to TRBD1. The CDR3 is 15 amino acids. Germline lookup yields CDR1 SGHKS and CDR2 YYEKEE (reference sequence). Germline trimming cut 2 bases from V and 0 bases from J; bases unmatched to any gene: 3. The CDR3 DNA reads TGTGCCAGCAGCTTCGGACAGGGGAGCTCCTACGAGCAGTACTTC. This encodes CASSFGQGSSYEQYF.

V and J are TRBV25-1 and TRBJ1-3, with D unresolved. The V end was cut by 6 bases, the J end by 8 bases, with 17 bases between. This CDR3 is 14 amino acids long. Germline V gene lookup returns CDR1 MGHDK and CDR2 SYGVNS. The CDR3 DNA sequence: TGTGCCAGCAGCCTTCTGGGTCCAGAGGACACCATATATTTT. Translating it yields CASSLLGPEDTIYF.

The rearrangement joins TRBV5-8 to TRBJ2-3; 7 nucleotides align to TRBD1. V lost 2 bases and J lost 8; bases outside the gene matches: 2. The CDR3 is 12 residues long. The germline V gene encodes CDR1 SGHTS and CDR2 YDEGEE. The DNA of the CDR3 is TGTGCCAGCAGCTTAGGGGACAGTACGCAGTATTTT. Its translation: CASSLGDSTQYF.

The rearrangement links TRBV5-4 to TRBJ2-1; 7 positions match TRBD2. Trimming at V came to 5 bases and at J to 5 bases, leaving 7 bases not matched to a gene. CDR3 size: 14 residues. Germline CDR1 is SGHNT and CDR2 is YYREEE (reference sequence). As DNA, the CDR3 is TGTGCCAGCAGAGTAGGCGGGAGAGACAATGAGCAGTTCTTC. The encoded protein is CASRVGGRDNEQFF.

In this sample, this clone turned up once. V and J are TRBV6-5 and TRBJ1-2; TRBD1 is a possible D gene (5 bases). V lost 6 bases, J lost 6 bases, and 11 bases lay in between. Germline loops: CDR1 MNHEY, CDR2 SVGAGI. CDR3 length: 12 residues. The DNA of the CDR3 is TGTGCCAGCAGCAGGGATGTGGATGGCTACACCTTC. Translated, it gives CASSRDVDGYTF.

This clone was counted once. The chain uses TRBV7-9 and TRBJ2-7; TRBD2 agrees at 7 bases. Germline lookup yields CDR1 SEHNR and CDR2 FQNEAQ (reference sequence). The V gene end was trimmed by 0 bases and the J gene end by 3 bases; junction bases not matched to a gene: 14. CDR3 length: 18 residues. The CDR3 coding sequence is TGTGCCAGCAGCTTAGCGAGGTTGGGAGGGCCGAGACTCTACGAGCAGTACTTC. This encodes CASSLARLGGPRLYEQYF.

This clone occurred once. The chain recombines TRBV6-5 with TRBJ2-5; perhaps TRBD1 as D (6 bases). From germline, CDR1 is MNHEY and CDR2 SVGAGI. The V end was cut by 5 bases, the J end by 11 bases, with 12 bases between. The length of the CDR3 is 11 residues. CDR3 loop: CASSHGGPQYF. CDR3 sequence (DNA): TGTGCCAGCAGTCATGGGGGCCCTCAGTACTTC.

This clone was seen many times. This chain joins TRBV6-1 and TRBJ1-5; possible D gene TRBD1, 6 bases. The V end lost 2 bases, the J end lost 3 bases, and 11 bases lay between the germline ends. CDR3 length: 15 residues. CDR1 is MNHNS and CDR2 is SASEGT in the germline V gene. The CDR3: CASSEWGPYNQPQHF. CDR3 DNA: TGTGCCAGCAGTGAATGGGGGCCGTACAATCAGCCCCAGCATTTT.

J is TRBJ1-3 and V is TRBV12-3 or TRBV12-4; D gene ambiguous. The CDR3 is 13 amino acids. Trimming cost V 8 bases and J 0 bases, with 8 bases left between them. CDR3 region: CASAPSSGNTIYF. The CDR3 DNA sequence: TGTGCCAGCGCCCCGAGCTCTGGAAACACCATATATTTT.

The chain employs TRBV5-1 and TRBJ2-5; D not resolved. V was trimmed by 0 bases and J by 4 bases, leaving 16 bases between them. This CDR3 spans 16 amino acids. Germline CDR1 and CDR2: SGHRS and YFSETQ. CDR3 DNA sequence: TGCGCCAGCAGCTTGGCCGCTACCCCCGAATTAGAGACCCAGTACTTC. This sequence encodes CASSLAATPELETQYF.

This chain uses TRBV6-4 with TRBJ1-2; D not certain. The germline V gene has CDR1 MRHNA and CDR2 SNTAGT. The CDR3 has 13 amino acids. Trimming left V 6 bases short and J 8 bases short, with 16 bases between. CDR3 in DNA: TGTGCCAGCAGCGCCCAAGGCCCGGGGGGCTACACCTTC. This encodes CASSAQGPGGYTF.

The chain links TRBV6-6 to TRBJ1-5; TRBD1 matches at 8 bases. This CDR3 is built from 15 residues. Germline V gene lookup returns CDR1 MNHNY and CDR2 SVGAGI (reference sequence). J gave up 3 bases and V 0 bases, and 1 base lay outside the gene matches. CDR3 protein: CASSYSDRDNQPQHF. CDR3 sequence (DNA): TGTGCCAGCAGTTACTCGGACAGGGACAATCAGCCCCAGCATTTT.